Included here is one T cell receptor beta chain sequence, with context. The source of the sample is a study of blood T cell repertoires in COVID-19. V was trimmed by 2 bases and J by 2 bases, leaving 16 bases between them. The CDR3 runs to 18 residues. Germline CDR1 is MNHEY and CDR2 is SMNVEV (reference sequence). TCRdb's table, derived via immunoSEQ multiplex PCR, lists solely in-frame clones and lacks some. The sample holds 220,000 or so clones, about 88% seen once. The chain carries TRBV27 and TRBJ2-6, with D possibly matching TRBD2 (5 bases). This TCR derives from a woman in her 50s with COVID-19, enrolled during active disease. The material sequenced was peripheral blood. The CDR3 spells CASSLGSEGTPGANVLTF. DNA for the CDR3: TGTGCCAGCAGTTTAGGGTCAGAGGGTACGCCTGGGGCCAACGTCCTGACTTTC.